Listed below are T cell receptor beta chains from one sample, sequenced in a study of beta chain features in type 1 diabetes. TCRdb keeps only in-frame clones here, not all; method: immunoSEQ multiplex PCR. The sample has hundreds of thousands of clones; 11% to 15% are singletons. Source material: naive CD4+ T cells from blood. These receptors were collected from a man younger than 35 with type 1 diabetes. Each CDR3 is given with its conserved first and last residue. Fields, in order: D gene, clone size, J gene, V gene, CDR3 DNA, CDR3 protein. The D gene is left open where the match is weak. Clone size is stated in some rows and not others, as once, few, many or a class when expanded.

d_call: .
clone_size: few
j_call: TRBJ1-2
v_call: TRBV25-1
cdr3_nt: TGTGCCAGCAGTGAGGCAGGGCATGGCTACACCTTC
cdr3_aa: CASSEAGHGYTF

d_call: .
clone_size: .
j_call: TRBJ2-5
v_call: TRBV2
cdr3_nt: TGTGCCAGCAGTGTCGGCAGACAAGAGACCCAGTACTTC
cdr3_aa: CASSVGRQETQYF

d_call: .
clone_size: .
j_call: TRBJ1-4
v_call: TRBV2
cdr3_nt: TGTGCCAGCAGTGTCCGGCAAGGGGGAGAAAAACTGTTTTTT
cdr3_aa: CASSVRQGGEKLFF

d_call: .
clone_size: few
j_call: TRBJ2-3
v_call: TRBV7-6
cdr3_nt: TGTGCCAGCAGCTTAGCGCTCGAGCGTGATACGCAGTATTTT
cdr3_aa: CASSLALERDTQYF

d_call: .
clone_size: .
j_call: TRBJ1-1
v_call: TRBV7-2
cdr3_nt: TGTGCCAGCAGCGGAAGGGGTCCGAACACTGAAGCTTTCTTT
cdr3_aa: CASSGRGPNTEAFF

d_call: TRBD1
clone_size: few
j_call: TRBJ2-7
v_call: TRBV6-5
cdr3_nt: TGTGCCAGCAGTTACTCTGGGACAGACCCCTACGAGCAGTACTTC
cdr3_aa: CASSYSGTDPYEQYF

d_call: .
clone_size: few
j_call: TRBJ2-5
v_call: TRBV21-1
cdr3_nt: TGTGCCAGCTGGTCGAGCCAGGGGTTCACTAGCGGGAGGCAAGAGACCCAGTACTTC
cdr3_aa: CASWSSQGFTSGRQETQYF

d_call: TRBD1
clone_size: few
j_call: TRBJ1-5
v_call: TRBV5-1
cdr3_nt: TGCGCCAGCAGCTTGGGGACAGGGAATAATCAGCCCCAGCATTTT
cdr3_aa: CASSLGTGNNQPQHF

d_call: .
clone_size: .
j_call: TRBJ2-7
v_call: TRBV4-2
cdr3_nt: TGTGCCAGCGGCCAAGTCGGACAGCAAGCCTACGAGCAGTACTTC
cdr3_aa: CASGQVGQQAYEQYF

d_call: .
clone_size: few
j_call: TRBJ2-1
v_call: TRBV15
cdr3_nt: TGTGCCACCAGCACCTCCGGGGGAGGGGGCCTCGGTCAGTTCTTC
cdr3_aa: CATSTSGGGGLGQFF

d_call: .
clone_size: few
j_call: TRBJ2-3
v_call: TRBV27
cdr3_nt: TGTGCCAGCAGTTCACCACCCGACAGGCCCAGGGAGCAGTATTTT
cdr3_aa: CASSSPPDRPREQYF

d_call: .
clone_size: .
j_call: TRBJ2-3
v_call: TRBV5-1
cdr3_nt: TGCGCCAGCAGCTTGCCCCGGGGCGGTAGCACAGATACGCAGTATTTT
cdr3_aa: CASSLPRGGSTDTQYF

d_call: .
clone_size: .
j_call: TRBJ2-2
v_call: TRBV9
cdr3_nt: TGTGCCAGCAGCGTAGAAGGAAAGGCGAACACCGGGGAGCTGTTTTTT
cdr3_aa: CASSVEGKANTGELFF

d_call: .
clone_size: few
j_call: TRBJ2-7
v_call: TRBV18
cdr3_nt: TGTGCCAGCTCAGCACCGGGACTCCCCTACGAGCAGTACTTC
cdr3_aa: CASSAPGLPYEQYF

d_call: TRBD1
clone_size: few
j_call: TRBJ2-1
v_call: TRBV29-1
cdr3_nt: TGCAGCGTTCAGGGGGACCCTTACAATGAGCAGTTCTTC
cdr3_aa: CSVQGDPYNEQFF

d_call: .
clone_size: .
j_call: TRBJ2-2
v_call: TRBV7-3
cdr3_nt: TGTGCCAGCAGGGTACCTCCTTTCGGGGAGCTGTTTTTT
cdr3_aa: CASRVPPFGELFF

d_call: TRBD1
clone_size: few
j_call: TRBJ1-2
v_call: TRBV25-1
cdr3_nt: TGTGCCAGCGGGGGACAGGGGGACTCCTATGGCTACACCTTC
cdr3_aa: CASGGQGDSYGYTF

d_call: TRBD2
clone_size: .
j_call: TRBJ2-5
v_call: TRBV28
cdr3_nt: TGTGCCAGCAATTCTCCTGCGGCGGGGGAGGAAGAGACCCAGTACTTC
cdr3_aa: CASNSPAAGEEETQYF

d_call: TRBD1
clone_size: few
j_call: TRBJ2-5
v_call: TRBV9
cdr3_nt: TGTGCCAGCAGCGTAGCAGCGGGACAGGGGGCGCGGGAGACCCAGTACTTC
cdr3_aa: CASSVAAGQGARETQYF

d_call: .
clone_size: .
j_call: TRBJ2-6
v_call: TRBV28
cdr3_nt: TGTGCCAGCTATCCTCAGGGGTCTGGGGCCAACGTCCTGACTTTC
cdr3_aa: CASYPQGSGANVLTF

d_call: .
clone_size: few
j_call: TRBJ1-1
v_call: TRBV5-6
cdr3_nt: TGTGCCAGCAGCTTGGGACGGAGGAACACTGAAGCTTTCTTT
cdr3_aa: CASSLGRRNTEAFF

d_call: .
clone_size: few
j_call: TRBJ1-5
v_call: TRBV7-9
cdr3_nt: TGTGCCAGCAGCTTAGTGGACGCTAGGGGTAATCAGCCCCAGCATTTT
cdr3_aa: CASSLVDARGNQPQHF

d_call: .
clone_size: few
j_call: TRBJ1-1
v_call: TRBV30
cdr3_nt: TGTGCCTGGAGTCCCCCGGACCTGAACACTGAAGCTTTCTTT
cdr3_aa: CAWSPPDLNTEAFF

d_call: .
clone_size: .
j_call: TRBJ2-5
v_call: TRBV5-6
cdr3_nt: TGTGCCAGCAGCTCCCTCACGAAGACCCAGTACTTC
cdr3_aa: CASSSLTKTQYF

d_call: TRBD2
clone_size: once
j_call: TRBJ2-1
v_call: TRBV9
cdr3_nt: TGTGCCAGCAGCGTAGCGACATTACTAGCGGGAGTCAATGAGCAGTTCTTC
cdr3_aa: CASSVATLLAGVNEQFF

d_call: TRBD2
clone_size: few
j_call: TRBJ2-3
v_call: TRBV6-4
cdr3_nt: TGTGCCAGCTGGGACCGGGCGGGGGGCACAGATACGCAGTATTTT
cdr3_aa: CASWDRAGGTDTQYF

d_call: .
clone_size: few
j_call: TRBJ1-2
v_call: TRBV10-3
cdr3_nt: TGTGCCATCAGTGAGCCGCCTAAGGAGAAGCGCTTC
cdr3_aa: CAISEPPKEKRF

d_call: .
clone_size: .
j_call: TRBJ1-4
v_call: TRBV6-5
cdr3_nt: TGTGCCAGCAGTTACGGGGGTAACGTGAAAAAACTGTTTTTT
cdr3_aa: CASSYGGNVKKLFF

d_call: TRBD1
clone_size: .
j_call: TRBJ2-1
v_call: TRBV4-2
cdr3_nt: TGTGCCAGCGCGGGACAGGGGTACGGTGAGCAGTTCTTC
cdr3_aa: CASAGQGYGEQFF

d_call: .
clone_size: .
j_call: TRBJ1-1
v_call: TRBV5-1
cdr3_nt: TGCGCCAGCAGCTTGGCCGTGGGGGTAGGGACTGAAGCTTTCTTT
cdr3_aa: CASSLAVGVGTEAFF

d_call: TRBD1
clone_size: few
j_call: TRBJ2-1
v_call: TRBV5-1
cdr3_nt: TGCGCCAGCAGCTTGGTAGCCGGGACAGGGGCTTGGAATGAGCAGTTCTTC
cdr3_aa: CASSLVAGTGAWNEQFF

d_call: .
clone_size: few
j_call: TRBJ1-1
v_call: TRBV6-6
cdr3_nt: TGTGCCAGCAGACAGGGTTTTAACACTGAAGCTTTCTTT
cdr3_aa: CASRQGFNTEAFF

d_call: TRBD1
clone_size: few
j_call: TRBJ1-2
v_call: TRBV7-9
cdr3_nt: TGTGCCAGCAGCTTGCATGACAGGGGTGGCGGTGGCTACACCTTC
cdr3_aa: CASSLHDRGGGGYTF

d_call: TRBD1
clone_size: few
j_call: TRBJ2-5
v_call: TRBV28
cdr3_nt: TGTGCCAGCCATACAGGGGGCCAAGAGACCCAGTACTTC
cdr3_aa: CASHTGGQETQYF

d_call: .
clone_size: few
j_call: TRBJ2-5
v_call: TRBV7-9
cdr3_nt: TGTGCCAGCAGCTTAGCCATCGGGACACAGTACTTC
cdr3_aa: CASSLAIGTQYF

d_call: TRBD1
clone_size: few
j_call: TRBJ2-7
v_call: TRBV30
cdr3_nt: TGTGCCTGGAGCCATACGACAGGGTACGAGCAGTACTTC
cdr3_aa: CAWSHTTGYEQYF

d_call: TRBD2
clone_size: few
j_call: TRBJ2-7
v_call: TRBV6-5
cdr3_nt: TGTGCCAGCAGTTACTCGGGGGGGTCCTACGAGCAGTACTTC
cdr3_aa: CASSYSGGSYEQYF

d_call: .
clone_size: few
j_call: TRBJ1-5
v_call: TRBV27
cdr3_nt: TGTGCCAGCAGTTTTTGGTCTGGTGGGCCCCAGCATTTT
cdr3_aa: CASSFWSGGPQHF

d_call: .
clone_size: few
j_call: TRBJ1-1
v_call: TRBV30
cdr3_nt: TGTGCCTGGAGTGGGCTGACAGGTCTGACTTTCTTT
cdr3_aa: CAWSGLTGLTFF

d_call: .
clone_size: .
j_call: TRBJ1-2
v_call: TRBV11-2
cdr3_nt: TGTGCCAGCAGCTACCCAGAGGCCTATGGCTACACCTTC
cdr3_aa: CASSYPEAYGYTF

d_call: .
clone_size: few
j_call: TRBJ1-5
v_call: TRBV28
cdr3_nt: TGTGCCAGCAGTTCCTTCGTCCAGGGCGGTCAGCCCCAGCATTTT
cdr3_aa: CASSSFVQGGQPQHF

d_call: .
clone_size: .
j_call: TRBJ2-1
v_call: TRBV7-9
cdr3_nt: TGTGCCAGCAGAGGACCCGTTGATGAGCAGTTCTTC
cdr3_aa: CASRGPVDEQFF

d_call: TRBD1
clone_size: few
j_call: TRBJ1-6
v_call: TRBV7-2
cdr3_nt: TGTGCCAGCAGCAGCCTGGACAGGGGAGTTTCACCCCTCCACTTT
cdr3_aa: CASSSLDRGVSPLHF

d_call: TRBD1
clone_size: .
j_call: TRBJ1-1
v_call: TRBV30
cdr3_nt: TGTGCCTGGAGGTATCAGGGGGGGAACACTGAAGCTTTCTTT
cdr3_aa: CAWRYQGGNTEAFF

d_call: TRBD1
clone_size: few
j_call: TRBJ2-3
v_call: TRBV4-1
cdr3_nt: TGCGCCAGCAGCCACAGTCAGGGGGCGCACCCAGATACGCAGTATTTT
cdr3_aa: CASSHSQGAHPDTQYF